The 2 T cell receptor beta chains below were found in one sample sequenced in a study of vaccination and CD4 T cells after COVID-19. TCRdb recomputed calls from the PCR reads with MiXCR, one row per CDR3 protein. There are about 21,000 distinct CDR3 sequences in the sample; about 50% occur only once, and 0.85% to 1% lies in the top ten. The sequenced sample was CD4+ T cells from blood, obtained before SARS-CoV-2 vaccination. The receptors here all came from a human donor who had recovered from COVID-19.

This clonotype was counted between two and nine times. The V call is TRBV6-1, the J call TRBJ1-5; no clear D. CDR3 length equals 11 residues. Germline CDR1 reads MNHNS; CDR2 reads SASEGT. The germline V and J ends were trimmed by 4 bases and 6 bases, with 4 bases remaining between them. For the CDR3, the DNA is TGTGCCAGCAGTGTAAGTCAGCCCCAGCATTTT. It specifies CASSVSQPQHF.

This clonotype was counted a few times. V gene TRBV20-1 combines with J gene TRBJ1-2, with 7 bases matching TRBD1. This CDR3 has 14 residues. V gave up 5 bases and J gave up 5 bases; unmatched junction bases: 11. Germline V lookup: CDR1 DFQATT, CDR2 SNEGSKA (reference sequence). CDR3 coding DNA: TGCAGTGCTCTCCGCCGACAGGGAGGGTATGGCTACACCTTC. It yields the protein CSALRRQGGYGYTF.